Below are 2 T cell receptor beta chains sequenced from a single sample in a study of tumor-infiltrating lymphocytes in primary liver carcinoma. It was unsorted whole blood that yielded blood RNA, and germline DNA was also extracted. TCR beta cDNA came from roughly 450 ng total RNA, primed with a constant-region primer. What produced the TCR beta libraries was three nested multiplex PCR rounds using slightly modified ARM-PCR. TRBV1-TRBV30 forward primers paired with a C-beta reverse primer were used in the first two PCR rounds, which ran roughly 11 cycles each. Each CDR3 protein gets one entry after TCRdb re-called the multiplex PCR reads with MiXCR. In the table there are fewer than 400,000 distinct CDR3 sequences, about 62% of which are singletons. Sequenced material: peripheral blood. These TCRs come from a man in his forties with primary liver carcinoma and hepatitis B virus infection.

The sample holds many counts of this clonotype. The V call is TRBV4-1, the J call TRBJ1-2; weak D call: TRBD1 (6 bases). Germline CDR1 is MGHRA and CDR2 is YSYEKL. The CDR3 extends over 15 amino acids. Between the trimmed V and J ends, which lost 7 bases and 0 bases, there was a span of 15 bases. CDR3 DNA: TGCGCCAGCACCGACCAGGGACAATCTAACTATGGCTACACCTTC. Translating it yields CASTDQGQSNYGYTF.

This clonotype was recorded a few times. An end of the junction differs from the germline gene, which may be a read error. V gene TRBV28 combines with J gene TRBJ2-4, with D unresolved. The CDR3 totals 13 residues. Germline-derived CDR1 and CDR2 are MDHEN and SYDVKM. The CDR3 DNA reads TGTGCCAGCGGTTTCTCTCCCCATTTAGGTCAGTACTTC. This gives the protein CASGFSPHLGQYF.